These T cell receptor beta chains were read from a single sample in a study of technical replicates of blood from a handful of donors. Sequencing used immunoSEQ multiplex PCR; TCRdb keeps in-frame clones, though not all of them. The sample includes about 68,000 clones, around 97% of them seen just once. The specimen sequenced was T cells isolated from PBMCs. The receptors shown here come from a human donor in good health. Each CDR3 is given without its conserved first and last residue. The order of the fields is J gene, clone size, V gene, CDR3 protein. Clone size, where shown, is once, few, many, or a class for clones that have expanded.

>TRBJ1-2|.|TRBV4-2
ASSPPGDRANYGYT
>TRBJ2-6|.|TRBV6-4
ASRGQGRGANVLT
>TRBJ1-5|few|TRBV29-1
SVGFGQPQH
>TRBJ1-2|.|TRBV2
ASSETVDYGYT
>TRBJ1-1|.|TRBV29-1
SAPLGEDTEAF
>TRBJ2-7|.|TRBV27
ASSLTGTGTSYEQY
>TRBJ2-1|.|TRBV4-3
ASSPAGLVNEQF
>TRBJ1-3|.|TRBV4-3
ASSQDYGSGNTIY
>TRBJ2-1|.|TRBV5-6
ASSFLEEQF
>TRBJ2-7|.|TRBV7-9
ASSLQNYEQY
>TRBJ2-1|.|TRBV4-3
ASSRGQGEQF
>TRBJ2-7|.|TRBV6-6
ASTASGRGNEQY
>TRBJ2-5|.|TRBV7-8
ASSPLGRREFPETQY
>TRBJ2-7|.|TRBV19
ASSRDSFYYEQY
>TRBJ2-7|.|TRBV12-5
ASGLEGLSSYEQY
>TRBJ1-4|.|TRBV25-1
ASRTGPNEKLF
>TRBJ1-4|.|TRBV4-1
ASSQDSGRLKEKLF
>TRBJ2-3|.|TRBV10-3
AIREGTSADTDTQY
>TRBJ1-2|.|TRBV6-5
ASSHDTGINYGYT
>TRBJ2-1|few|TRBV14
ASSTLAGGSYNEQF
>TRBJ1-2|once|TRBV5-8
ASSLETVAYGYT
>TRBJ2-5|.|TRBV29-1
SATSSGGETQY